This entry describes one T cell receptor beta chain. Its matching antigen is unknown. These data are taken from a study of T cell responses to AZD1222 COVID-19 vaccine. CDR3 length equals 15 residues. The ends lost 6 bases at V and 10 bases at J; junction bases unmatched: 10. CDR1 MNHNY and CDR2 SVGAGI come from the germline V gene (reference sequence). Some clones are missing from TCRdb's copy, which holds only in-frame ones; the method was immunoSEQ multiplex PCR. The table shows 98,000 or so clones, with around 85% occurring only once. Points from the study as a whole: Among vaccine-associated CD4 TCRs, coverage spanned spike, with dominance at 160-218 and 743-854.

The sequencing used peripheral blood, collected 28 days after the second AZD1222 dose. This sequence originates from an adult who received the AZD1222 COVID-19 vaccine. The V call is TRBV6-6, the J call TRBJ1-6; 9 bases map to TRBD1. The CDR3 nucleotides are TGTGCCAGCAGGTTCGGACAGGGGCCCCTATCACCCCTCCACTTT. This gives the protein CASRFGQGPLSPLHF.